The clone carrying this TCR beta chain was seen at least ten times. The data stem from a study of regulatory T cells in long-lasting Graves disease. Described time point: persistent/refractory GD, antithyroid drugs over 5 years with positive TRAb. The TCR library was prepared using RNA isolated from PBMCs. Trimming cost V 5 bases and J 5 bases, with 9 bases left between them. This CDR3 is built from 12 residues. TCR beta libraries were built with iRepertoire HTBI primers and Arm-PCR of CDR3 regions. TCRdb processed the multiplex PCR reads anew with MiXCR; each CDR3 protein has one entry. Among about 430,000 distinct CDR3 sequences listed, around a fifth were seen once.

The material sequenced was peripheral blood mononuclear cells (PBMCs), taken when the disease was refractory, from a patient treated with antithyroid drugs. This receptor was identified in a female donor with Graves disease. The gene calls are TRBV12-3 or TRBV12-4 and TRBJ2-5, with D hard to call. The CDR3 is CASSPIVETQYF. The CDR3 DNA reads TGTGCCAGCAGTCCTATTGTCGAGACCCAGTACTTC.